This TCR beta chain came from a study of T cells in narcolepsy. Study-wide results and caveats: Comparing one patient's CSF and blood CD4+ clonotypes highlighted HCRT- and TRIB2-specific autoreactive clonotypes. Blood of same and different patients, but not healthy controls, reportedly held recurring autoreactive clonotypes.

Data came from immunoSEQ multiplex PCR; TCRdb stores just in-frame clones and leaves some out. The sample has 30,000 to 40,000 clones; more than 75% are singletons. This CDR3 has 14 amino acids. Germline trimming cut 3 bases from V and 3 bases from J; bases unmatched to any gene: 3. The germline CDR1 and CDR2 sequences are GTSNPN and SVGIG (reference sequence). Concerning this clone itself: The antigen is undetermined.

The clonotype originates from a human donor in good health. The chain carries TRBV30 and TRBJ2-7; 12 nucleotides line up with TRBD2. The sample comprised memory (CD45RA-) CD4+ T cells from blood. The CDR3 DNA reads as TGTGCCTGGAGCGGGACTAGCGGGTACTACGAGCAGTACTTC. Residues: CAWSGTSGYYEQYF.